The sequence of this TCR beta chain was determined in a study of metastatic and nonmetastatic thyroid tumors. Overall study context: For malignant and benign thyroid patients, tumor or nodule tissue and blood were the sources whose repertoires were compared.

V lost 7 bases and J 2 bases, leaving 6 bases between the germline ends. This CDR3 has 11 residues. Per germline, CDR1 MNHNS and CDR2 SASEGT. In its sample, this clone was seen a few times. What it binds is unknown. Authors' methods: Using the CDR3 differences seen across clinicopathological groups, the authors built a distant-metastasis classifier for papillary thyroid cancer, which was meant to discriminate distant-metastatic patients. TCRdb re-analyzed the PCR reads through MiXCR. Here the V and J calls rest on TCRdb's processing, not on the authors' analysis. The sample has 23,000 or so clones; about a quarter are singletons. Thyroid surgery took place with no prior treatment in any patient. Study outcomes and limitations: The reported finding was significantly higher TCR beta diversity in malignant thyroid tumors relative to benign nodules, in blood and tumor.

The sample comprised tumor tissue. V and J are TRBV6-1 and TRBJ2-7; D gene uncertain. This TCR was sampled from a female donor with papillary thyroid cancer or a benign thyroid nodule (not recorded which). Some clones in this sample may be carry-over from other donors' samples. The CDR3 spells CASIGAYEQYF. The CDR3 region has the DNA TGTGCCAGCATTGGAGCCTACGAGCAGTACTTC.